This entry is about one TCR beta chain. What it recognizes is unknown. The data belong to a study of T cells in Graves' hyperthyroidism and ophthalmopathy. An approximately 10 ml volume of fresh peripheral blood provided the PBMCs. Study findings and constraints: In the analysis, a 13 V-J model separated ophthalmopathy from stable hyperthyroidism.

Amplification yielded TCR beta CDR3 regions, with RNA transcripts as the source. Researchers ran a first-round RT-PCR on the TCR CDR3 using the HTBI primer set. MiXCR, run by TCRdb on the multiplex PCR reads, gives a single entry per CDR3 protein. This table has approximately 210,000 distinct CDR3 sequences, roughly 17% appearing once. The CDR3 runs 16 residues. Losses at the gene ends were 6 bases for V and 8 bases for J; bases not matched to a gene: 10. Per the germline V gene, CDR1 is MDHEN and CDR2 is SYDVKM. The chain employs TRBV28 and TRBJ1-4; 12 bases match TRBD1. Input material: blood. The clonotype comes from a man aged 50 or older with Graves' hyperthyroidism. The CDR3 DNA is TGTGCCAGCAGATTAAATGCCGGGACAGGGGGCGAAAAACTGTTTTTT. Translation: CASRLNAGTGGEKLFF.